This passage covers 15 T cell receptor beta chains from one sample sequenced in a study of control samples from healthy donors and cancer patients. The protocol was immunoSEQ multiplex PCR, while the TCRdb copy is restricted to in-frame clones and leaves out a portion. The profile shows about 140,000 clones, 94% of them singletons. What was sequenced was blood. Source of these receptors: a man aged 35 to 55 in good health.

J is TRBJ2-5 and V is TRBV5-6; no clear D. Germline V CDR1 and CDR2: SGHDT, YYEEEE. The CDR3 consists of 14 residues. V was cut by 1 base and J by 1 base, with 8 bases left in between. The CDR3 sequence is CASSLSAFQETQYF. The CDR3 DNA reads as TGTGCCAGCAGCTTGTCGGCGTTCCAAGAGACCCAGTACTTC.

The gene calls are TRBV28 and TRBJ1-2, with TRBD1 as a possible D gene (6 bases). Per the germline V gene, CDR1 is MDHEN and CDR2 is SYDVKM. This CDR3 has 17 residues. The germline V and J ends were trimmed by 7 bases and 3 bases, with 24 bases remaining between them. The CDR3 protein is CASIPGGANSPYYGYTF. CDR3 bases: TGTGCCAGCATCCCCGGGGGGGCGAATTCTCCCTACTATGGCTACACCTTC.

This chain joins TRBV10-3 and TRBJ2-5; 7 bases are a match to TRBD2. V was pared by 0 bases and J by 2 bases, with 6 bases of the junction left unmatched. CDR3 size: 16 residues. The germline gives CDR1 ENHRY, CDR2 SYGVKD. CDR3 residues: CAISESTASGQETQYF. The CDR3 nucleotides read TGTGCCATCAGTGAGTCGACGGCTAGCGGTCAAGAGACCCAGTACTTC.

The chain is built from TRBV10-3 and TRBJ2-4; TRBD1 aligns across 10 bases. Unmatched junction bases numbered 4, after V lost 0 bases and J lost 8 bases. Germline assignment: CDR1 ENHRY and CDR2 SYGVKD. The CDR3 runs 15 residues. The CDR3 is CAISESKGTGDIQYF. Written as DNA, the CDR3 is TGTGCCATCAGTGAGTCTAAGGGGACAGGGGACATTCAGTACTTC.

The chain has TRBV3-1 (or the pseudogene TRBV3-2) and TRBJ2-2, with 8 bases lining up with TRBD2. This CDR3 is built from 16 residues. The V segment lost 0 bases and the J segment 7 bases; nucleotides outside the gene matches: 7. Germline loops: CDR1 LGHDT, CDR2 YNNKEL (reference sequence). The CDR3 here is CASSQDGGGQGGELFF. CDR3 sequence (DNA): TGTGCCAGCAGCCAAGACGGCGGGGGGCAAGGCGGGGAGCTGTTTTTT.

J is TRBJ2-7 and V is TRBV5-4, with 12 bases that match TRBD2. CDR3 length: 17 residues. With V trimmed by 4 bases and J by 5 bases, 13 bases remained unmatched. Germline CDR1 and CDR2: SGHNT and YYREEE (reference sequence). The CDR3 region has the DNA TGTGCCAGCAGCGGAGGCGCTAGCGGGAGGGCCGGGAACGAGCAGTACTTC. Its protein is CASSGGASGRAGNEQYF.

The chain links TRBV5-1 to TRBJ2-7; 11 nucleotides line up with TRBD1. Germline lookup yields CDR1 SGHRS and CDR2 YFSETQ. V was clipped by 4 bases and J by 1 base; unmatched bases: 7. This CDR3 spans 16 amino acids. CDR3 sequence: CASSVHRDRGSYEQYF. CDR3 DNA: TGCGCCAGCAGCGTGCACCGGGACAGGGGGTCCTACGAGCAGTACTTC.

This chain uses TRBV2 with TRBJ2-4; the match to TRBD2 covers 12 bases. This CDR3 comprises 15 residues. Unmatched junction bases numbered 2, after V lost 1 base and J lost 7 bases. Germline V CDR1 and CDR2: SNHLY, FYNNEI. Written as DNA, the CDR3 is TGTGCCAGCAGTGAAGATCTAGCGGGGGGGAACATTCAGTACTTC. Translating it yields CASSEDLAGGNIQYF.

The CDR3: CASSYSVSGLSTEAFF. As DNA, the CDR3 is TGTGCCAGCAGTTACTCCGTTTCGGGGCTGAGCACTGAAGCTTTCTTT. The chain uses TRBV6-5 and TRBJ1-1; TRBD1 might be the D (5 bases). The V end lost 0 bases, the J end lost 4 bases, and 15 bases lay between the germline ends. CDR1 MNHEY and CDR2 SVGAGI come from the germline V gene. The CDR3 contains 16 residues.

The V call is TRBV6-2 or TRBV6-3, the J call TRBJ1-6; D remains unclear. The V gene lost 4 bases and the J gene lost 4 bases, with 14 bases spanning the gap. In germline, CDR1 is MNHEY, CDR2 SVGEGT. This CDR3 comprises 16 residues. The CDR3 DNA sequence: TGTGCCAGCAGTTTTGACCCGGTCGGTTATAATTCACCCCTCCACTTT. Its translation is CASSFDPVGYNSPLHF.

The genes are TRBV15 and TRBJ2-7, with D perhaps assigned TRBD1 or TRBD2 (6 bases each). V lost 3 bases and J lost 1, with 16 bases in between. Germline values: CDR1 LNHNV, CDR2 YYDKDF (reference sequence). The CDR3 runs 16 residues. The CDR3 loop is CATSSGGGSLSYEQYF. CDR3 nucleotides: TGTGCCACCAGCAGTGGAGGGGGGAGTTTATCCTACGAGCAGTACTTC.

V usage is TRBV6-1 and J usage is TRBJ2-5; TRBD1 matches 9 bases. Germline CDR1 MNHNS, CDR2 SASEGT. The CDR3 runs to 14 residues. V shed 7 bases, J shed 0 bases, and the junction held 3 bases outside the gene matches. The CDR3 coding sequence is TGTGCCAGCAAAGGACAGGGGTACCAAGAGACCCAGTACTTC. It is translated as CASKGQGYQETQYF.

V and J are TRBV7-2 and TRBJ1-1; D ambiguous. This CDR3 has 13 residues. Per germline, CDR1 SGHTA and CDR2 FQGNSA. V was cut by 6 bases and J by 0 bases, with 8 bases left in between. DNA for the CDR3: TGTGCCAGCAGTCGGGAATTGAACACTGAAGCTTTCTTT. This sequence encodes CASSRELNTEAFF.

The chain recombines TRBV11-2 with TRBJ2-7, with a possible D match to TRBD2 (6 bases). The CDR3 covers 15 residues. The V end was cut by 0 bases, the J end by 3 bases, with 12 bases between. Germline lookup yields CDR1 SGHAT and CDR2 FQNNGV. The CDR3 coding sequence is TGTGCCAGCAGCTTAGAAGCGGGCAAAGTCTACGAGCAGTACTTC. This translates into CASSLEAGKVYEQYF.

V gene TRBV5-1 combines with J gene TRBJ2-1; D gene ambiguous. The CDR3 contains 12 residues. CDR1 and CDR2 (germline): SGHRS, YFSETQ. V was cut by 4 bases and J by 8 bases, with 10 bases left in between. The CDR3 region has the DNA TGCGCCAGCAGCGGTTTTAGCTATGAGCAGTTCTTC. Protein product: CASSGFSYEQFF.